This TCR beta chain stems from a study of CDR3 diversity in severe acne. Germline values: CDR1 SNHLY, CDR2 FYNNEI. V gave up 4 bases and J gave up 2 bases; unmatched junction bases: 8. CDR3 size: 16 residues. TCRdb analysed the PCR reads with MiXCR anew, one entry per CDR3 protein. The profile covers around 85,000 distinct CDR3 sequences, with around 47% appearing a single time and approximately 10% taken by the ten largest. The receptor's source is a male donor with severe acne vulgaris. Material: blood. This sequence joins TRBV2 and TRBJ2-7, with 10 bases identical to TRBD2. CDR3 sequence: CASSARGLAVTYEQYF. CDR3 nucleotide sequence: TGTGCCAGCAGTGCCCGAGGACTAGCGGTTACCTACGAGCAGTACTTC. Complete variable domain (other parts from reference TRBV2 and TRBJ2-7): EPEVTQTPSHQVTQMGQEVILRCVPISNHLYFYWYRQILGQKVEFLVSFYNNEISEKSEIFDDQFSVERPDGSNFTLKIRSTKLEDSAMYFCASSARGLAVTYEQYFGPGTRLTVT.